This T cell receptor beta chain was captured by sequencing in a study of blood T cell repertoires in COVID-19. Study summary: The study drew acute and convalescent COVID-19 samples from the United States, Italy and Spain. In each case, the material was cDNA or gDNA derived from T cells, B-cell-depleted T cells, or PBMCs.

The CDR3 totals 15 residues. Germline V gene sequence: CDR1 MNHEY, CDR2 SMNVEV (reference sequence). After removal of 5 bases from V and 0 bases from J, the junction contained 5 bases not matched to a gene. Assay: immunoSEQ multiplex PCR; the TCRdb copy retains only in-frame clones and omits some. The table records around 310,000 clones, 89% of them present only once. The rearrangement joins TRBV27 to TRBJ2-7; 9 bases map to TRBD1. Sequenced sample: peripheral blood. This sequence was found in a woman aged 60-75 years with acute or convalescent COVID-19. CDR3 coding DNA: TGTGCCAGCAGTCGGACAGGGGAAAGCTCCTACGAGCAGTACTTC. This translates into CASSRTGESSYEQYF.